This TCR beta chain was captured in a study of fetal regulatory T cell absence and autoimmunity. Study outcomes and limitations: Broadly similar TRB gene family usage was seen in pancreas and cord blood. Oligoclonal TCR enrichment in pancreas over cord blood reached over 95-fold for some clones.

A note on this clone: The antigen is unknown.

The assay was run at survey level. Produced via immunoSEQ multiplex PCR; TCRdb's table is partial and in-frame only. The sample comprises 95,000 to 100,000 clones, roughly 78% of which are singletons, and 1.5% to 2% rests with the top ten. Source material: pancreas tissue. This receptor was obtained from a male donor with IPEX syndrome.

The CDR3 spells CASSINHYEQYF. As DNA, the CDR3 is TGTGCCAGTAGTATTAATCACTACGAGCAGTACTTC. This chain connects TRBV19 to TRBJ2-7; D gene unclear. V was pared by 3 bases and J by 3 bases, with 6 bases between. The CDR3 contains 12 residues. Germline V gene data show CDR1 as LNHDA and CDR2 as SQIVND (reference sequence). Filled out from reference TRBV19 and TRBJ2-7, the complete variable domain reads DGGITQSPKYLFRKEGQNVTLSCEQNLNHDAMYWYRQDPGQGLRLIYYSQIVNDFQKGDIAEGYSVSREKKESFPLTVTSAQKNPTAFYLCASSINHYEQYFGPGTRLTVT.